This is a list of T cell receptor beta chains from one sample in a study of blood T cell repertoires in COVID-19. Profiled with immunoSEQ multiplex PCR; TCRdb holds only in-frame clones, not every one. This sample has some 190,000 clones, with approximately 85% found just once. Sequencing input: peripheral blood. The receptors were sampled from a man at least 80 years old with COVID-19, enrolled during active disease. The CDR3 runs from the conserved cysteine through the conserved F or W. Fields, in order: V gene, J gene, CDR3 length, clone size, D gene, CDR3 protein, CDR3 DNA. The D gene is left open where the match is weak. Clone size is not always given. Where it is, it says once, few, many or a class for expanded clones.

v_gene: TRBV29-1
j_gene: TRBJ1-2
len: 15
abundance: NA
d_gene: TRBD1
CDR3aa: CSVYRGQDPNYGYTF
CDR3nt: TGCAGCGTATATCGGGGACAGGACCCTAACTATGGCTACACCTTC

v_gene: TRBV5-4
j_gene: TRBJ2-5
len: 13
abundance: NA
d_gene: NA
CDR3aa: CASSLPGRETQYF
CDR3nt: TGTGCCAGCAGCTTACCGGGGAGGGAGACCCAGTACTTC

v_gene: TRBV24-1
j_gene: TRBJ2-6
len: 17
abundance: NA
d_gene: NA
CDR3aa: CATSPSQARPGANVLTF
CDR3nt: TGTGCCACCAGTCCCAGCCAGGCCCGTCCTGGGGCCAACGTCCTGACTTTC

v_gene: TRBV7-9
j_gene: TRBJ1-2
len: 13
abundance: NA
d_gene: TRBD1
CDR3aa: CASSPQGADGYTF
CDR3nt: TGTGCCAGCAGTCCACAGGGGGCCGATGGCTACACCTTC

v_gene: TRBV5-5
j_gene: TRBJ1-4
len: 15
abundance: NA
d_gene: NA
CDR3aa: CASSFNMATNEKLFF
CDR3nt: TGTGCCAGCAGCTTCAACATGGCAACTAATGAAAAACTGTTTTTT

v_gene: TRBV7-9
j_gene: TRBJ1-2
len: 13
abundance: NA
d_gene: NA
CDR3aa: CASSLGPDYGYTF
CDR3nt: TGTGCCAGCAGCTTAGGGCCAGACTATGGCTACACCTTC

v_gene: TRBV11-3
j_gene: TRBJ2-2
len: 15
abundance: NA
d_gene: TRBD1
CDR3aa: CASSSTGLDTGELFF
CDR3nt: TGTGCCAGCAGCTCGACAGGGCTCGACACCGGGGAGCTGTTTTTT

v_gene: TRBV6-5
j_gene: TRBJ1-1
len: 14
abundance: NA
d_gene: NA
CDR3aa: CASSSREANTEAFF
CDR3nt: TGTGCCAGCAGTTCCAGGGAAGCGAACACTGAAGCTTTCTTT

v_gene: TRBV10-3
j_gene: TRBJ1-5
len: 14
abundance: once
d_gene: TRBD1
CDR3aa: CAASGQGASQPQHF
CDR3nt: TGTGCCGCCAGCGGACAGGGGGCTAGTCAGCCCCAGCATTTT

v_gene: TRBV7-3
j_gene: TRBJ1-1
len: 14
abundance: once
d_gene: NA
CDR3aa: CASSPSGKNTEAFF
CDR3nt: TGTGCCAGCAGCCCCAGCGGTAAGAACACTGAAGCTTTCTTT

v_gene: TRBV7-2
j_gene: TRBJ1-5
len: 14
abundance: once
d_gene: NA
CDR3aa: CASSPGGSNQPQHF
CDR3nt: TGTGCCAGCAGCCCCGGGGGAAGCAATCAGCCCCAGCATTTT

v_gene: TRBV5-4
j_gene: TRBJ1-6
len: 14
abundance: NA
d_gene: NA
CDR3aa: CASSLLQYNSPLHF
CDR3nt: TGTGCCAGCAGCTTGCTACAGTATAATTCACCCCTCCACTTT

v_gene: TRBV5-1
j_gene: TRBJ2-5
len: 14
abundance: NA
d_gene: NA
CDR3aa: CASSLGQGQETQYF
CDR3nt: TGCGCCAGCAGCTTGGGGCAGGGCCAGGAGACCCAGTACTTC

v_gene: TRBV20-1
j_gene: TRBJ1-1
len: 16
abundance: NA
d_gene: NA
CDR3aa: CSASGAPHRENTEAFF
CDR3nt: TGCAGTGCTAGTGGGGCCCCCCACAGGGAGAACACTGAAGCTTTCTTT

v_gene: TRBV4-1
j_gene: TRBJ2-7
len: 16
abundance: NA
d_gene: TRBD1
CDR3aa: CASSQAWTGGYYEQYF
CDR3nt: TGCGCCAGCAGCCAGGCCTGGACAGGGGGCTACTACGAGCAGTACTTC

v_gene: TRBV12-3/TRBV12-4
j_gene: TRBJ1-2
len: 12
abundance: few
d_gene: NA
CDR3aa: CASSSPRYGYTF
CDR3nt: TGTGCCAGCAGTTCTCCTCGCTATGGCTACACCTTC

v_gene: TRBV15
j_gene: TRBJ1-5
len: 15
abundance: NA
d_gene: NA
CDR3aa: CATSSPGHPNQPQHF
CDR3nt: TGTGCCACCAGCAGCCCCGGACACCCCAATCAGCCCCAGCATTTT

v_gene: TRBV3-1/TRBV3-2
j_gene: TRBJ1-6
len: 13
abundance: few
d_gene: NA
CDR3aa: CASSQDAQIPLHF
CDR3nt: TGTGCCAGCAGCCAAGACGCGCAAATACCCCTCCACTTT

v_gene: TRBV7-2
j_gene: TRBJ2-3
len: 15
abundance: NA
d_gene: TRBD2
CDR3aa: CASSLVAGGTDTQYF
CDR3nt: TGTGCCAGCAGCTTAGTCGCGGGGGGCACAGATACGCAGTATTTT

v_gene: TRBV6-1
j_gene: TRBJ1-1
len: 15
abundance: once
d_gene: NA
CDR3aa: CASSERRGGNTEAFF
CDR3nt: TGTGCCAGCAGTGAAAGGCGGGGTGGGAACACTGAAGCTTTCTTT

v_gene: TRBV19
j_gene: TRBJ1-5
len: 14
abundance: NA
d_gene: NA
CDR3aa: CASNRAMSNQPQHF
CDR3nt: TGTGCCAGTAACAGGGCAATGAGCAATCAGCCCCAGCATTTT

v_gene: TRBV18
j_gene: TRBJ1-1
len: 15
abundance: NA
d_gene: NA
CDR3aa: CASSPPSVSNTEAFF
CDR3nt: TGTGCCAGCTCACCACCGTCAGTTTCTAACACTGAAGCTTTCTTT

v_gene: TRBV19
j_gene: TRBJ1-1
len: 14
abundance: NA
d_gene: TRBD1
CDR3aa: CASSPDRVHTEAFF
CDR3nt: TGTGCCAGTAGTCCGGACAGGGTACACACTGAAGCTTTCTTT

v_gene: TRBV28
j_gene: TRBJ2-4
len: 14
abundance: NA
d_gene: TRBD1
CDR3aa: CASSIRTGSYIQYF
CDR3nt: TGTGCCAGCAGTATTAGGACAGGGTCGTACATTCAGTACTTC

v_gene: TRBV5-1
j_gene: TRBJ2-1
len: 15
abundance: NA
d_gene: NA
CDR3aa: CASSLVAGAPNEQFF
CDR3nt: TGCGCCAGCAGCTTGGTCGCGGGGGCCCCCAATGAGCAGTTCTTC

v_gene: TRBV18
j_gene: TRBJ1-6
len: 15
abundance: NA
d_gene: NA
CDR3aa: CASSIWGRANSPLHF
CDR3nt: TGTGCCAGCTCAATTTGGGGGCGAGCTAATTCACCCCTCCACTTT

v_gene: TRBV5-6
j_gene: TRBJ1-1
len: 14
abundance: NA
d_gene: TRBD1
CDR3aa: CASSLGGQGIEAFF
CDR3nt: TGTGCCAGCAGCTTGGGGGGACAGGGTATCGAAGCTTTCTTT

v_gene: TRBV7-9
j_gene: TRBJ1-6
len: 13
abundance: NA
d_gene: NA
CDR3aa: CASKQGGSSPLHF
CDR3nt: TGTGCCAGCAAGCAGGGTGGCAGCTCACCCCTCCACTTT

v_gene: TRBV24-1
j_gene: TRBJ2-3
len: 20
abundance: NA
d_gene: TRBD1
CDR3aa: CATSDPGQSFQNPHPDTQYF
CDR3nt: TGTGCCACCAGTGATCCGGGACAGTCGTTTCAGAATCCCCACCCAGATACGCAGTATTTT

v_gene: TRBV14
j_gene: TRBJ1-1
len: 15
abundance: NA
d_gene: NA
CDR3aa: CASSQDPVINTEAFF
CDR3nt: TGTGCCAGCAGCCAAGATCCGGTTATAAACACTGAAGCTTTCTTT

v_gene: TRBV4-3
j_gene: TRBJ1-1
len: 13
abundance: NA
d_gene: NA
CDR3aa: CASSQTENTEAFF
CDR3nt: TGCGCCAGCAGCCAAACAGAGAACACTGAAGCTTTCTTT

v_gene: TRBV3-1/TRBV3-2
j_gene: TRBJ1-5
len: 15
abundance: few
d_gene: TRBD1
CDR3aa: CASSQGTGLNQPQHF
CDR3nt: TGTGCCAGCAGCCAAGGGACAGGACTCAATCAGCCCCAGCATTTT

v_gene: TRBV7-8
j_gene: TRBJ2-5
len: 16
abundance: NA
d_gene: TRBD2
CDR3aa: CASSLSSGGYQETQYF
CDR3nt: TGTGCCAGCAGCTTATCTAGCGGGGGTTACCAAGAGACCCAGTACTTC

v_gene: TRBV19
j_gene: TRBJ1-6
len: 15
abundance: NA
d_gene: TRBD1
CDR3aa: CASSEGQGANSPLHF
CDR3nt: TGTGCCAGTAGTGAGGGACAGGGGGCAAATTCACCCCTCCACTTT

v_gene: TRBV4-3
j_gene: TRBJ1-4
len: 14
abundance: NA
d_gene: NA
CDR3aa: CASSRRPTNEKLFF
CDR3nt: TGCGCCAGCAGCCGGAGACCAACTAATGAAAAACTGTTTTTT

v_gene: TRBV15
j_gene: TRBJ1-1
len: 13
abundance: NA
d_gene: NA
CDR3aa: CATSRRRDTEAFF
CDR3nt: TGTGCCACCAGCAGACGCAGGGACACTGAAGCTTTCTTT

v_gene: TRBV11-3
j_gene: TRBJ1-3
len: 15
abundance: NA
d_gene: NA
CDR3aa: CASSLWGVGRNTIYF
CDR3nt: TGTGCCAGCAGCTTATGGGGAGTTGGAAGAAACACCATATATTTT

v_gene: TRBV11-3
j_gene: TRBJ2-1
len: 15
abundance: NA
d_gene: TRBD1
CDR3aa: CASSRTGSSYNEQFF
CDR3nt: TGTGCCAGCAGCAGGACAGGAAGCTCCTACAATGAGCAGTTCTTC

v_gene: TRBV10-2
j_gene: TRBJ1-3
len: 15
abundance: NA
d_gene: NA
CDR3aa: CASRDGQLSGNTIYF
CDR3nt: TGCGCCAGCAGGGACGGACAGCTCTCTGGAAACACCATATATTTT

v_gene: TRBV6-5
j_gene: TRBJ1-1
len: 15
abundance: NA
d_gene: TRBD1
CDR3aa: CASSFNRQGDTEAFF
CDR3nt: TGTGCCAGCAGTTTCAACCGACAGGGGGACACTGAAGCTTTCTTT

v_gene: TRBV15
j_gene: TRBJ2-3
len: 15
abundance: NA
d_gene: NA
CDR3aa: CATSRGQVGTDTQYF
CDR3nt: TGTGCCACCAGCAGAGGACAGGTGGGCACAGATACGCAGTATTTT

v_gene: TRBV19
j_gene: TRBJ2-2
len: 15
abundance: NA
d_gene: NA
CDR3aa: CASSRIHRDTGELFF
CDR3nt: TGTGCCAGTAGCAGGATACACAGGGACACCGGGGAGCTGTTTTTT

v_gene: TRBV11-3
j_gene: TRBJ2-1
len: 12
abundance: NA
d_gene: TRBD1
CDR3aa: CASSPRGTAQFF
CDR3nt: TGTGCCAGCAGCCCCAGGGGGACAGCTCAGTTCTTC

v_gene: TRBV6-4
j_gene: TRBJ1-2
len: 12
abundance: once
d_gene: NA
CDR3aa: CASRTASYGYTF
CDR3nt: TGTGCCAGTCGGACAGCCAGCTATGGCTACACCTTC

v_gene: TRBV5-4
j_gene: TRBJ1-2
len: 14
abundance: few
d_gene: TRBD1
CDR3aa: CASSPGTDDNGYTF
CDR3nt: TGTGCCAGCAGCCCTGGGACAGACGACAATGGCTACACCTTC

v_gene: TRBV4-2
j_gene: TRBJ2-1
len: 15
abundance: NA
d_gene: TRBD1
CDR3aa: CASSQEGTGAIEQFF
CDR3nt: TGTGCCAGCAGCCAGGAGGGGACAGGGGCAATTGAGCAGTTCTTC

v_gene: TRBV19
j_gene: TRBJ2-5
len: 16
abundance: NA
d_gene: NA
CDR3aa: CASSIRTTGTGETQYF
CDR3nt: TGTGCCAGTAGTATACGGACCACAGGGACCGGAGAGACCCAGTACTTC

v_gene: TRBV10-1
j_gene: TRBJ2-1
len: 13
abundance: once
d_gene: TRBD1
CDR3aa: CASSAGTGNNQFF
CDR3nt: TGCGCCAGCAGTGCCGGGACAGGGAACAACCAGTTCTTC

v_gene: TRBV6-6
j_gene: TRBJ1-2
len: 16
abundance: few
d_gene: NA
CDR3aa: CASSNQRGNTNYGYTF
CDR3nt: TGTGCCAGCAGTAACCAGAGGGGGAACACTAACTATGGCTACACCTTC

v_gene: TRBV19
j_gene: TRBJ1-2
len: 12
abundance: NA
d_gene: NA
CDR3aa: CASSMATRGYTF
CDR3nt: TGTGCCAGTAGTATGGCGACGAGGGGCTACACCTTC

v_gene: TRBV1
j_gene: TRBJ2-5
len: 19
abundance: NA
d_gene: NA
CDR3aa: CTSSPHRTSGGAAVETQYF
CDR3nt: TGCACCAGCAGCCCCCATAGGACTAGCGGGGGGGCCGCGGTAGAGACCCAGTACTTC

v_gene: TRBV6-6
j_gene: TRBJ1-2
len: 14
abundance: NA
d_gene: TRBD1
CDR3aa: CASLADRVYYGYTF
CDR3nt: TGTGCCAGCCTGGCCGACAGGGTCTACTATGGCTACACCTTC

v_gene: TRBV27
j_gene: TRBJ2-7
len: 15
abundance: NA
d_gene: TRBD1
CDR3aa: CASSLRQGSPYEQYF
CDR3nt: TGTGCCAGCAGTTTAAGACAGGGATCCCCCTACGAGCAGTACTTC

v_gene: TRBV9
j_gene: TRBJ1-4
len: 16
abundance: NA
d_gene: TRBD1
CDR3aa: CASSVQPDRGREKLFF
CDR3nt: TGTGCCAGCAGCGTTCAACCGGACAGGGGAAGAGAAAAACTGTTTTTT

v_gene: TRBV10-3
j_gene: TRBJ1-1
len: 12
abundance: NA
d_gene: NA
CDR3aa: CAISESQTEAFF
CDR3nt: TGTGCCATCAGTGAGTCCCAGACTGAAGCTTTCTTT

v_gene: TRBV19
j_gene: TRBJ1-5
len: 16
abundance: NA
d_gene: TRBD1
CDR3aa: CASSFTGGGWTQPQHF
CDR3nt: TGTGCCAGTAGTTTCACAGGGGGCGGCTGGACTCAGCCCCAGCATTTT

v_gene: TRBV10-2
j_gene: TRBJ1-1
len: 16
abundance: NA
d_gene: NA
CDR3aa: CASSESRRTMNTEAFF
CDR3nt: TGCGCCAGCAGTGAGTCCCGCCGGACTATGAACACTGAAGCTTTCTTT